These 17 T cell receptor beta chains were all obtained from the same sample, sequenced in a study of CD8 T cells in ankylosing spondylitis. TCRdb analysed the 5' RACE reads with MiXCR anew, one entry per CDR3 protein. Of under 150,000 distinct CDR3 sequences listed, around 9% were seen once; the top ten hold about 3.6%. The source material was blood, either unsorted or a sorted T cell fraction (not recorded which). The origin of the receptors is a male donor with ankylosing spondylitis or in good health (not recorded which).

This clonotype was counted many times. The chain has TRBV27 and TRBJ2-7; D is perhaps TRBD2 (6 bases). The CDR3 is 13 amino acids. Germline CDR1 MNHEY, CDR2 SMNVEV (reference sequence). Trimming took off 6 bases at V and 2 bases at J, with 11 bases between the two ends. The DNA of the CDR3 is TGTGCCAGCAGAAATAGCGGTACCTACGAGCAGTACTTC. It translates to CASRNSGTYEQYF.

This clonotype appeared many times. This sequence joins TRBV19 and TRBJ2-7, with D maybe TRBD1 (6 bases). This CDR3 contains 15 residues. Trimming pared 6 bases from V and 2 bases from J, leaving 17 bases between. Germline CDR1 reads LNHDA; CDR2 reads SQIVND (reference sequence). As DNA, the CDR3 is TGTGCCAGTAGAAAAGACAGGAGTTCAGCCTACGAGCAGTACTTC. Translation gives CASRKDRSSAYEQYF. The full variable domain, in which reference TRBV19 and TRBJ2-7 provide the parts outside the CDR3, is DGGITQSPKYLFRKEGQNVTLSCEQNLNHDAMYWYRQDPGQGLRLIYYSQIVNDFQKGDIAEGYSVSREKKESFPLTVTSAQKNPTAFYLCASRKDRSSAYEQYFGPGTRLTVT.

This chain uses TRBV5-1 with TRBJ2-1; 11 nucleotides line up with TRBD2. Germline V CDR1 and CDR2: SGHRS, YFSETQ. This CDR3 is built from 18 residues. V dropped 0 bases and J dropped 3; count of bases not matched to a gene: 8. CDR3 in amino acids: CASSLAGSGRANYNEQFF. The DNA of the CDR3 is TGCGCCAGCAGCTTGGCCGGTAGCGGGAGGGCCAACTACAATGAGCAGTTCTTC.

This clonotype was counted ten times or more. The CDR3 protein is CASSLAGVFYNEQFF. The CDR3 region has the DNA TGTGCCAGCAGCTTAGCGGGAGTTTTTTACAATGAGCAGTTCTTC. The chain employs TRBV7-2 and TRBJ2-1; weak D call: TRBD2 (5 bases). This CDR3 comprises 15 residues. CDR1 is SGHTA, CDR2 FQGNSA, per germline. V was clipped by 0 bases and J by 4 bases, with 10 bases between them.

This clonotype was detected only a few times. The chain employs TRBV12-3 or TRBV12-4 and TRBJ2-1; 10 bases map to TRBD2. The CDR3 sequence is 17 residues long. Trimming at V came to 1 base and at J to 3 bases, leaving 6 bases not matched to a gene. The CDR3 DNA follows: TGTGCCAGCAGTTTAGGACTAGCGGGCCCAGGCTACAATGAGCAGTTCTTC. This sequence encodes CASSLGLAGPGYNEQFF.

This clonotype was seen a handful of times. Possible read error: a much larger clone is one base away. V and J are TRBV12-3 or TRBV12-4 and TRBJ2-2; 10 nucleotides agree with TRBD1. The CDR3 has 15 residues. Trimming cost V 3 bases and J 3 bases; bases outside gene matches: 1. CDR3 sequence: CASSLDRGDTGELFF. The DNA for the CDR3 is TGTGCCAGCAGTTTGGACAGGGGGGACACCGGGGAGCTGTTTTTT.

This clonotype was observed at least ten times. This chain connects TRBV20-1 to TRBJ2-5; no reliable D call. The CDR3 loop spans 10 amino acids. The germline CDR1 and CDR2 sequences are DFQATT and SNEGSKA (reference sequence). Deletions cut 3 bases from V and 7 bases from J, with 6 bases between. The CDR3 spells CSASVSTQYF. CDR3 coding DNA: TGCAGTGCTAGTGTATCGACCCAGTACTTC.

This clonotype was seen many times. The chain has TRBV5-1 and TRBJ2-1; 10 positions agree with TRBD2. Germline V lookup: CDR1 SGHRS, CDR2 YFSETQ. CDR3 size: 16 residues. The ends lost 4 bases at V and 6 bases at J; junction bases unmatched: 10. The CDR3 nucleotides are TGCGCCAGCAGCCGCAATGAGCGGGAGGGCCGCAATGAGCAGTTCTTC. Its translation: CASSRNEREGRNEQFF. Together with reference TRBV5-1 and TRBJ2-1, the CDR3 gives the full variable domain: KAGVTQTPRYLIKTRGQQVTLSCSPISGHRSVSWYQQTPGQGLQFLFEYFSETQRNKGNFPGRFSGRQFSNSRSEMNVSTLELGDSALYLCASSRNEREGRNEQFFGPGTRLTVL.

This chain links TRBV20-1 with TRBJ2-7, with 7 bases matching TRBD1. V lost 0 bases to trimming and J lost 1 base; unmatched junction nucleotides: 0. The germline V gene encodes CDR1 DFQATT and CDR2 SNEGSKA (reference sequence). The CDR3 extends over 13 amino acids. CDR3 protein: CSAREGQSYEQYF. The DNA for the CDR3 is TGCAGTGCTAGAGAGGGACAGTCCTACGAGCAGTACTTC.

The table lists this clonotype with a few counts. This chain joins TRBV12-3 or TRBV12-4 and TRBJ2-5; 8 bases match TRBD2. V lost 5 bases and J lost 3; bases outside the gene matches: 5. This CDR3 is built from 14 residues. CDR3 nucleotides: TGTGCCAGCAGTGACTACGGGGGGGAAGAGACCCAGTACTTC. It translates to CASSDYGGEETQYF.

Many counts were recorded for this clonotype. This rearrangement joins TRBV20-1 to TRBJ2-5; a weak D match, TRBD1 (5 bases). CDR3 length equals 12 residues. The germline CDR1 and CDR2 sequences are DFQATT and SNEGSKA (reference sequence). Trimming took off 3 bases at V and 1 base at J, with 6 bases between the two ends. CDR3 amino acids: CSARGPQETQYF. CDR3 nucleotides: TGCAGTGCTAGGGGGCCCCAAGAGACCCAGTACTTC.

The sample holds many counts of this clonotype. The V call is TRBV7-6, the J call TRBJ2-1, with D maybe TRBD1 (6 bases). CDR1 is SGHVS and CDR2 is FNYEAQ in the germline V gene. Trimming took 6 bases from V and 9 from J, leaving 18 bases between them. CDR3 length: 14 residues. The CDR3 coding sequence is TGTGCCAGCAGGCCGGGCCCAGGGACACGTGAGCAGTTCTTC. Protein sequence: CASRPGPGTREQFF.

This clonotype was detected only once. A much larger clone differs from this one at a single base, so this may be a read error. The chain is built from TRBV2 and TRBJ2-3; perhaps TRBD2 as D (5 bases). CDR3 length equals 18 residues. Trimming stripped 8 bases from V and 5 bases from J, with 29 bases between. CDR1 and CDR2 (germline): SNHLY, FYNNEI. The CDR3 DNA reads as TGTGCCAGCTGTTTAATCGCTAGCTCCTATGGTAGTGGAGATACGCAGTATTTT. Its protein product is CASCLIASSYGSGDTQYF.

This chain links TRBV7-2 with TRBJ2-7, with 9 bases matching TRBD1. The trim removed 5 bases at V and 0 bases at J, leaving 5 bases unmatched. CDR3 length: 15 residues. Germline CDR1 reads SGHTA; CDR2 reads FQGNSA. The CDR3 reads CASSPDRGFSYEQYF. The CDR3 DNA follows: TGTGCCAGCAGCCCCGACAGGGGGTTCTCCTACGAGCAGTACTTC.

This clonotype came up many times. CDR3 nucleotide sequence: TGCGCCAGCAGCTTCTGGAGGGGAAATGAAAAACTGTTTTTT. Its translation is CASSFWRGNEKLFF. V is TRBV5-1 and J is TRBJ1-4, with TRBD1 as a possible D gene (5 bases). The CDR3 runs to 14 residues. The germline V gene encodes CDR1 SGHRS and CDR2 YFSETQ. With 2 bases removed from V and 5 bases from J, the gap between germline ends came to 10 bases.

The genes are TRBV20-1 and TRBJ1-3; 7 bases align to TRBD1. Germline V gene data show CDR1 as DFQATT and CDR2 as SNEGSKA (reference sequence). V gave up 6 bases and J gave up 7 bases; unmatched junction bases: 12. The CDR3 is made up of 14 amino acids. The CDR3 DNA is TGCAGTGCGGACAGGCCATCGAGTAGGAACACCATATATTTT. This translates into CSADRPSSRNTIYF.

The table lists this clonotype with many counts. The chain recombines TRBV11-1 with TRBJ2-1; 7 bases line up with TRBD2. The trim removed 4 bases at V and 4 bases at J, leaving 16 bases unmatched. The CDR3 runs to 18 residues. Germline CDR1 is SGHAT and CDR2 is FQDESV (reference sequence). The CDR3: CASSSSPSGRGGYNEQFF. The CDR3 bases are TGTGCCAGCAGCTCCTCTCCTAGCGGCCGAGGCGGGTACAATGAGCAGTTCTTC.